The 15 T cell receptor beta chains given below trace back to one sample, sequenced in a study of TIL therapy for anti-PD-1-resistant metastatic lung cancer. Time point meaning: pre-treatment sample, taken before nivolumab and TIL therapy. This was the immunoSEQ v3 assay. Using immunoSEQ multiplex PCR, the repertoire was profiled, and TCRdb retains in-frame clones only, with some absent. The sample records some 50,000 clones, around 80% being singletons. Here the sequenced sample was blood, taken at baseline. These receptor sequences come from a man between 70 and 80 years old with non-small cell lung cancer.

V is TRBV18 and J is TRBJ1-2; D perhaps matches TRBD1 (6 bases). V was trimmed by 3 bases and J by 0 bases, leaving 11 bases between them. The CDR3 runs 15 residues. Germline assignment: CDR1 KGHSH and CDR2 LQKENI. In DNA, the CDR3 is TGTGCCAGCTCACCGGTTGGGACAACTAACTATGGCTACACCTTC. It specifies CASSPVGTTNYGYTF.

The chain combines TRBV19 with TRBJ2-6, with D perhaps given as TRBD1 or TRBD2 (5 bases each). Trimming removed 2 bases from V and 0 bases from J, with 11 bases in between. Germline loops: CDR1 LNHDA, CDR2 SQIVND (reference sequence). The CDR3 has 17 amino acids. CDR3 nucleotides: TGTGCCAGTAGTATAAGACCGGGGCGCTCTGGGGCCAACGTCCTGACTTTC. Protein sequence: CASSIRPGRSGANVLTF.

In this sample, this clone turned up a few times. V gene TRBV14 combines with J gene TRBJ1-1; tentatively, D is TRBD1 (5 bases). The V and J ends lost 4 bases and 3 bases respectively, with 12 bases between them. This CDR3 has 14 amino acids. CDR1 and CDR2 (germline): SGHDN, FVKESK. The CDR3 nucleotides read TGTGCCAGCAGCCCTGCAGGGAGGTACACTGAAGCTTTCTTT. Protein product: CASSPAGRYTEAFF.

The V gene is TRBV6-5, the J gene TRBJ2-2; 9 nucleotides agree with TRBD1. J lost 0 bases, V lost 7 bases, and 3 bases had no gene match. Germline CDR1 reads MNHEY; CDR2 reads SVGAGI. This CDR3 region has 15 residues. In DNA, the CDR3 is TGTGCCAGCAAGCGACAGGGGGCGAACACCGGGGAGCTGTTTTTT. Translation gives CASKRQGANTGELFF.

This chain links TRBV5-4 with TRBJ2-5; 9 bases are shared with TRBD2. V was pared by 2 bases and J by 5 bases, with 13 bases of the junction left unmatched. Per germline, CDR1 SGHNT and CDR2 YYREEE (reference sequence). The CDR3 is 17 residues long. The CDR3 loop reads CASSLGISGGSGETQYF. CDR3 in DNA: TGTGCCAGCAGCTTAGGTATTAGCGGGGGATCGGGGGAGACCCAGTACTTC.

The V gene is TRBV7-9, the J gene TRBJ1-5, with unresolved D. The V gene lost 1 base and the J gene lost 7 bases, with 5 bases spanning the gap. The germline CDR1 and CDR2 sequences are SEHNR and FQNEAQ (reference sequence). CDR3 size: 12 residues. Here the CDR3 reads CASSLDRQPQHF. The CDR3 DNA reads TGTGCCAGCAGCTTAGATAGGCAGCCCCAGCATTTT.

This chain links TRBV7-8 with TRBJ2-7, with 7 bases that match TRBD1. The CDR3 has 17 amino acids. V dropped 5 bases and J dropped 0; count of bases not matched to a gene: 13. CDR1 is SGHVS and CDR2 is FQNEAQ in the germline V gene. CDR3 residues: CASSLLGTDFSSYEQYF. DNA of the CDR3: TGTGCCAGCAGCCTACTGGGGACAGACTTTAGCTCCTACGAGCAGTACTTC.

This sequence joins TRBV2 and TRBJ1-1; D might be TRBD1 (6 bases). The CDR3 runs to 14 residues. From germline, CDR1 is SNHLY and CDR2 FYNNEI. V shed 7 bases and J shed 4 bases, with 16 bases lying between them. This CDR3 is CASIEQGLGTEAFF. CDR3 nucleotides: TGTGCCAGCATCGAGCAGGGGCTAGGCACTGAAGCTTTCTTT. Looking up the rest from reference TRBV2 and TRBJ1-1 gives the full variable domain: EPEVTQTPSHQVTQMGQEVILRCVPISNHLYFYWYRQILGQKVEFLVSFYNNEISEKSEIFDDQFSVERPDGSNFTLKIRSTKLEDSAMYFCASIEQGLGTEAFFGQGTRLTVV.

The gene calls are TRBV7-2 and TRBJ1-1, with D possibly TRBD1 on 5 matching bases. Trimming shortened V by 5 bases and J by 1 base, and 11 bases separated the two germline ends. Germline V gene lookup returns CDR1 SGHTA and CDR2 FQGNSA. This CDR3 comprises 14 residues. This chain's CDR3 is CASSLHQGNTEAFF. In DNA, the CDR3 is TGTGCCAGCAGCCTCCACCAGGGGAACACTGAAGCTTTCTTT.

DNA for the CDR3: TGTGCCAGCAGCGGGGGACAGGGTGGAATCTATGGCTACACCTTC. This encodes CASSGGQGGIYGYTF. The rearrangement joins TRBV9 to TRBJ1-2; 9 bases line up with TRBD1. This CDR3 is built from 15 residues. The ends lost 3 bases at V and 4 bases at J; junction bases unmatched: 7. CDR1 and CDR2 (germline): SGDLS, YYNGEE. The whole variable domain, filled in from reference TRBV9 and TRBJ1-2, reads DSGVTQTPKHLITATGQRVTLRCSPRSGDLSVYWYQQSLDQGLQFLIQYYNGEERAKGNILERFSAQQFPDLHSELNLSSLELGDSALYFCASSGGQGGIYGYTFGSGTRLTVV.

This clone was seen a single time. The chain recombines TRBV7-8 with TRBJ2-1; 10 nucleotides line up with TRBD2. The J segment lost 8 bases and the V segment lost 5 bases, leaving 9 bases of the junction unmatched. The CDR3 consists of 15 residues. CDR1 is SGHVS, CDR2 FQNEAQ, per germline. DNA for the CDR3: TGTGCCAGCAGCCGCGCACTAGCGGGACCATATGAGCAGTTCTTC. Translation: CASSRALAGPYEQFF.

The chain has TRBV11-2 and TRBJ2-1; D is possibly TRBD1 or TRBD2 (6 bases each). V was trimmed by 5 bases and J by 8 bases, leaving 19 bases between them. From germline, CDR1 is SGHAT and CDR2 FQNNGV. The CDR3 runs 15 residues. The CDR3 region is CASSPRGGNEDEQFF. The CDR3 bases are TGTGCCAGCAGCCCCCGAGGGGGGAACGAAGATGAGCAGTTCTTC.

The CDR3 bases are TGTGCCAGCAGCACCAGCGGCTCCTACGAGCAGTACTTC. Translated, it gives CASSTSGSYEQYF. This chain links TRBV7-6 with TRBJ2-7, with a tentative D call TRBD2 (5 bases). The V gene's germline CDR1 is SGHVS and CDR2 FNYEAQ. Trimming pared 5 bases from V and 0 bases from J, leaving 8 bases between. The CDR3 length is 13 residues.

CDR3: CASSLGGGSYEQYF. The CDR3 region has the DNA TGTGCCAGCAGCTTAGGGGGTGGCTCCTACGAGCAGTACTTC. This chain connects TRBV11-3 to TRBJ2-7; no definite D call. The V end lost 1 base, the J end lost 0 bases, and 7 bases lay between the germline ends. The germline V gene has CDR1 SGHNT and CDR2 YENEEA. CDR3 length: 14 amino acids.

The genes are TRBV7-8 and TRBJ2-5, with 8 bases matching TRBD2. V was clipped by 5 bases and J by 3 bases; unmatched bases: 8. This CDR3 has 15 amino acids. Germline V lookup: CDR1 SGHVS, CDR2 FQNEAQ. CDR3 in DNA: TGTGCCAGCAGCCGGACCGGGAGGGTAGAAGAGACCCAGTACTTC. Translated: CASSRTGRVEETQYF.